The 3 T cell receptor beta chains below all came from one sample that was sequenced in a study of blood T cell repertoires in COVID-19. Here immunoSEQ multiplex PCR was the method, and the copy in TCRdb shows in-frame clones only, minus some. The sample carries some 320,000 clones, 70% to 90% recorded once. The sample comprised peripheral blood. These receptors originate from a human donor in a cohort sampled during active COVID-19.

The chain combines TRBV6-5 with TRBJ2-7, with 7 positions matching TRBD1. The trim removed 6 bases at V and 2 bases at J, leaving 4 bases unmatched. Germline CDR1 reads MNHEY; CDR2 reads SVGAGI. The CDR3 covers 13 residues. The CDR3 nucleotides are TGTGCCAGCAGCCCAACAGGGGCCTACGAGCAGTACTTC. Protein product: CASSPTGAYEQYF.

J is TRBJ2-1 and V is TRBV12-5, with 9 bases fitting TRBD1. V was pared by 1 base and J by 4 bases, with 2 bases of the junction left unmatched. CDR3 length: 15 residues. From germline, CDR1 is LGHNT and CDR2 FRNRAP. CDR3 loop: CASGLGTGDYNEQFF. The CDR3 region has the DNA TGTGCTAGTGGTTTGGGGACAGGGGATTACAATGAGCAGTTCTTC.

The table lists this clone with a few counts. This chain links TRBV5-1 with TRBJ2-2, with TRBD2 matching over 10 bases. The CDR3 length is 14 residues. The ends lost 3 bases at V and 4 bases at J; junction bases unmatched: 0. The germline V gene encodes CDR1 SGHRS and CDR2 YFSETQ. The CDR3 DNA is TGCGCCAGCAGCTCTAGCGGGGGCACCGGGGAGCTGTTTTTT. Encoded protein: CASSSSGGTGELFF. Together with reference TRBV5-1 and TRBJ2-2, the CDR3 gives the full variable domain: KAGVTQTPRYLIKTRGQQVTLSCSPISGHRSVSWYQQTPGQGLQFLFEYFSETQRNKGNFPGRFSGRQFSNSRSEMNVSTLELGDSALYLCASSSSGGTGELFFGEGSRLTVL.